This TCR beta chain was retrieved from a study of blood T cell repertoires in COVID-19. For the study at large: The United States, Italy and Spain provided the acute and convalescent COVID-19 samples. Nucleic acid was either cDNA or gDNA, and it came from T cells, B-cell-depleted T cells, or PBMCs.

The data were produced by immunoSEQ multiplex PCR, yet TCRdb's version contains in-frame clones alone and is incomplete. Counted here are roughly 220,000 clones, 65% to 90% occurring once; the ten biggest clones make up less than 5%. In terms of age and location, participants ranged from roughly 18 to 90 years and lived in about 25 US areas. Categorization into cohorts depended on clinical history that participants reported. The sequence was collected from a woman in her thirties or forties with acute COVID-19. Sequenced input: PBMCs or T cells enriched from blood (not recorded which).

DNA for the CDR3: TGTGCCAGCAGGGGACAGTTCTTATCCTACGAGCAGTACTTC. This encodes CASRGQFLSYEQYF. V and J are TRBV28 and TRBJ2-7; 7 bases fit TRBD1. Germline assignment: CDR1 MDHEN and CDR2 SYDVKM. V dropped 6 bases and J dropped 1; count of bases not matched to a gene: 6. The CDR3 contains 14 residues.